A single T cell receptor beta chain is shown here with its context. These data originate in a study of blood T cell repertoires in COVID-19. Study as a whole: Researchers got acute and convalescent COVID-19 samples from the United States, Italy and Spain. PBMCs, B-cell-depleted T cells, or T cells provided the cDNA or gDNA that made up the material.

There are 14 residues in the CDR3. With 3 bases removed from V and 2 bases from J, the gap between germline ends came to 10 bases. The germline CDR1 and CDR2 sequences are SGHVS and FQNEAQ. How the authors handled the data: The assay estimated nucleated cells by amplifying reference gene primers. Libraries were prepared by immunoSEQ multiplex PCR; TCRdb keeps only in-frame clonotypes and omits some of them. V and J calls and clone size are copied from that table; D and trimming were computed from the DNA. This table has fewer than 300,000 clones, nearly 90% appearing once. Sequenced input: peripheral blood. The TCR was taken from a woman aged 25 to 39 with acute or convalescent COVID-19. This chain connects TRBV7-8 to TRBJ1-1; perhaps TRBD1 as D (5 bases). The CDR3 nucleotides read TGTGCCAGCAGCTTGGGCAGGGCAAACACTGAAGCTTTCTTT. The encoded protein is CASSLGRANTEAFF.